This is a list of T cell receptor beta chains from one sample in a study of T-cell memory formation after mild COVID-19. TCRdb re-called the 5' RACE reads through MiXCR, storing one row per CDR3 protein. In the table there are approximately 210,000 distinct CDR3 sequences, about 10% of which are singletons. Sequencing used PBMCs or a T cell subset sorted from them (not recorded which). The receptors here all came from a man aged 18 to 30 who had mild COVID-19 (a few samples of this study predate the infection). Cell type and time point are not known. Both conserved end residues are part of each CDR3. Fields, in order: D gene, clone size, V gene, J gene, CDR3 protein, CDR3 DNA. D genes are given only for firm matches. Only some rows state a clone size, as once, few, many or a class for expanded clones.

-	few	TRBV7-2	TRBJ2-5	CASSFKSGETQYF	TGTGCCAGCAGCTTCAAGTCTGGCGAGACCCAGTACTTC
-	few	TRBV5-1	TRBJ2-4	CASSLDREDIQYF	TGCGCCAGCAGCTTGGACAGGGAGGACATTCAGTACTTC
TRBD1	few	TRBV12-3/TRBV12-4	TRBJ1-1	CASSRQGVSPFF	TGTGCCAGCAGCCGACAGGGGGTTTCGCCTTTCTTT
-	-	TRBV7-9	TRBJ2-5	CASHQETQYF	TGTGCCAGCCACCAGGAGACCCAGTACTTC
-	few	TRBV18	TRBJ2-3	CASSPLQSTDTQYF	TGTGCCAGCTCACCACTCCAGAGCACAGATACGCAGTATTTT
TRBD1	few	TRBV19	TRBJ1-1	CASSTRDSRTTEAFF	TGTGCCAGTAGTACTCGGGACAGTCGGACCACTGAAGCTTTCTTT
-	few	TRBV15	TRBJ1-3	CATSRGRGTGNTIYF	TGTGCCACCAGCAGAGGTCGGGGGACTGGAAACACCATATATTTT
TRBD1	few	TRBV29-1	TRBJ1-5	CSVGTVEGGQPQHF	TGCAGCGTGGGGACAGTGGAGGGCGGTCAGCCCCAGCATTTT
-	-	TRBV7-2	TRBJ2-2	CASRGVSNTGELFF	TGTGCCAGCAGGGGCGTCTCAAACACCGGGGAGCTGTTTTTT
-	-	TRBV2	TRBJ2-3	CASIRSRSGISTDTQYF	TGTGCCAGCATAAGGTCGCGGAGCGGAATAAGCACAGATACGCAGTATTTT
-	few	TRBV6-5	TRBJ2-6	CASTLLSGANVLTF	TGTGCCAGCACCCTGCTCTCTGGGGCCAACGTCCTGACTTTC
-	-	TRBV7-2	TRBJ1-1	CASSLAQAPTKPPFF	TGTGCCAGCAGCTTAGCGCAAGCTCCCACCAAACCTCCTTTCTTT
-	few	TRBV11-3	TRBJ2-3	CASSLNFEDTQYF	TGTGCCAGCAGCTTAAATTTCGAAGATACGCAGTATTTT
-	few	TRBV12-3/TRBV12-4	TRBJ1-2	CAVGELGYGYTF	TGTGCCGTTGGAGAGCTAGGCTATGGCTACACCTTC
-	-	TRBV5-1	TRBJ2-3	CASSQMRGDTQYF	TGCGCCAGCAGCCAGATGCGGGGAGATACGCAGTATTTT
-	few	TRBV4-2	TRBJ1-1	CASSQDPKTTEAFF	TGTGCCAGCAGCCAAGACCCCAAGACGACTGAAGCTTTCTTT
-	many	TRBV7-9	TRBJ2-5	CASSLYRQGGGQETQYF	TGTGCCAGCAGCTTATATCGGCAGGGAGGAGGCCAAGAGACCCAGTACTTC
-	-	TRBV5-1	TRBJ1-1	CASSLPQGQNTEAFF	TGCGCCAGCAGCTTACCCCAGGGACAGAACACTGAAGCTTTCTTT
TRBD2	-	TRBV20-1	TRBJ2-3	CSARDLRSGGTDTQYF	TGCAGTGCTAGAGATCTCAGGAGCGGGGGTACAGATACGCAGTATTTT
-	few	TRBV7-3	TRBJ2-3	CASSQGGQDTQYF	TGTGCCAGCAGCCAGGGGGGCCAAGATACGCAGTATTTT
-	-	TRBV4-3	TRBJ1-3	CASSQEGISGNTIYF	TGCGCCAGCAGCCAAGAGGGAATCTCTGGAAACACCATATATTTT
TRBD1	many	TRBV12-3/TRBV12-4	TRBJ2-2	CASTWTGRPGELFF	TGTGCCAGCACCTGGACAGGGCGGCCCGGGGAGCTGTTTTTT
TRBD2	-	TRBV20-1	TRBJ2-5	CSARHPGGGLPGETQYF	TGCAGTGCTAGACATCCAGGCGGGGGGCTCCCGGGAGAGACCCAGTACTTC
TRBD2	few	TRBV5-1	TRBJ2-1	CASSLAAGGSSYNEQFF	TGCGCCAGCAGCTTGGCCGCGGGGGGGAGCTCCTACAATGAGCAGTTCTTC
TRBD2	few	TRBV5-6	TRBJ2-3	CASSLVPLAGLTDTQYF	TGTGCCAGCAGCTTGGTTCCCCTAGCGGGGCTCACAGATACGCAGTATTTT
TRBD2	-	TRBV7-3	TRBJ2-2	CASSPTGGTNTGELFF	TGTGCCAGCAGCCCCACGGGGGGAACGAACACCGGGGAGCTGTTTTTT
TRBD1	many	TRBV20-1	TRBJ2-5	CSAWDRGAAQYF	TGCAGTGCCTGGGACAGGGGGGCGGCCCAGTACTTC
-	many	TRBV5-6	TRBJ2-6	CASRIGLSGANVLTF	TGTGCCAGCAGAATTGGGCTCTCTGGGGCCAACGTCCTGACTTTC
TRBD1	many	TRBV18	TRBJ1-2	CASFSTGDGDYGYTF	TGTGCCAGCTTTTCGACAGGGGACGGCGACTATGGCTACACCTTC
-	once	TRBV5-5	TRBJ1-4	CASSRGRENEKLFF	TGTGCCAGCAGCAGGGGACGGGAAAATGAAAAACTGTTTTTT
TRBD2	few	TRBV7-2	TRBJ2-1	CASSWEGLAGGGDEQFF	TGTGCCAGCAGCTGGGAGGGTCTAGCGGGGGGCGGCGATGAGCAGTTCTTC